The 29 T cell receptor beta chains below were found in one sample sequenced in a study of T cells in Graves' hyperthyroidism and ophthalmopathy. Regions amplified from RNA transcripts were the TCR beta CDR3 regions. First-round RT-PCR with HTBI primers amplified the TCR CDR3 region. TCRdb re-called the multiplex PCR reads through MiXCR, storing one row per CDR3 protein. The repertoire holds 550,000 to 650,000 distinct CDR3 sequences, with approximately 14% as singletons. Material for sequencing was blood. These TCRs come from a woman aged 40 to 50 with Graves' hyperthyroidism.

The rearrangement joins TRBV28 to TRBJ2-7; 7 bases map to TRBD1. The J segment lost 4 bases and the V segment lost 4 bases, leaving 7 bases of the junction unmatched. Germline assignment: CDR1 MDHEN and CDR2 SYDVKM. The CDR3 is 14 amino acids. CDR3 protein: CASSSAGTDYEQYF. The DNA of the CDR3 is TGTGCCAGCAGTTCGGCCGGGACAGATTACGAGCAGTACTTC.

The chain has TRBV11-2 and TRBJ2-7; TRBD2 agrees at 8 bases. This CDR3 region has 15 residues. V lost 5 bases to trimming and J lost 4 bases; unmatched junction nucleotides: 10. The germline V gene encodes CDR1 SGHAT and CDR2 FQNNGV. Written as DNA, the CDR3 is TGTGCCAGCAGCCCCCGACTAGCGATCGTATACGAGCAGTACTTC. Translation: CASSPRLAIVYEQYF.

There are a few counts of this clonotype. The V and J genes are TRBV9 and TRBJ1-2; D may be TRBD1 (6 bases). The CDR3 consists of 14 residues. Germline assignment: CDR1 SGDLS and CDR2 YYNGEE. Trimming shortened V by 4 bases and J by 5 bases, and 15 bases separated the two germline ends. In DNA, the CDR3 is TGTGCCAGCAGCCCTCAGGACAGCAAATATGGCTACACCTTC. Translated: CASSPQDSKYGYTF.

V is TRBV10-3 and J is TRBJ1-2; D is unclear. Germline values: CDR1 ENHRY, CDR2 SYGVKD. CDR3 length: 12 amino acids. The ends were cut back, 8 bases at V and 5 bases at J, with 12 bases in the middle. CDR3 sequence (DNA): TGTGCCATCGGTGGGAGCCAATATGGCTACACCTTC. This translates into CAIGGSQYGYTF.

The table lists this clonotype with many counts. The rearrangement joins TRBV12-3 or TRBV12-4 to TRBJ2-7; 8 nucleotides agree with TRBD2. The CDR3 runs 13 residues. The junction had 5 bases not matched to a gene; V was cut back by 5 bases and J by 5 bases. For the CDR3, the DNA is TGTGCCAGCAGTGCGGGACTAGGCCACGAGCAGTACTTC. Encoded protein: CASSAGLGHEQYF.

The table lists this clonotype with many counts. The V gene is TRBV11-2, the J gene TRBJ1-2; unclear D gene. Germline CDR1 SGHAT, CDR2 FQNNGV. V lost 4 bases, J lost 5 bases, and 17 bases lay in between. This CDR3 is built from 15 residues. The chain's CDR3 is CASSSDWGGGYGYTF. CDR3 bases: TGTGCCAGCAGCTCGGACTGGGGAGGAGGGTATGGCTACACCTTC.

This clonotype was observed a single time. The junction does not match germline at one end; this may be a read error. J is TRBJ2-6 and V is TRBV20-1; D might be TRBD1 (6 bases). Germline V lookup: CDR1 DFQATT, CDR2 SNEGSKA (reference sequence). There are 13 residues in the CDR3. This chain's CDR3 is CSAQGLGANVPTF. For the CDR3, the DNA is TGCAGTGCCCAGGGGTTGGGAGCCAACGTCCCGACTTTC.

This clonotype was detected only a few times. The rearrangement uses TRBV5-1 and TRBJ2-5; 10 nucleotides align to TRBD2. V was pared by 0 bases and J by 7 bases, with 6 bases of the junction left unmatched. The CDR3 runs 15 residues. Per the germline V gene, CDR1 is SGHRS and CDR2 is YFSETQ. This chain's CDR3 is CASSLGTSGEGTQYF. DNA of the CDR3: TGCGCCAGCAGCTTGGGGACTAGCGGCGAAGGGACCCAGTACTTC.

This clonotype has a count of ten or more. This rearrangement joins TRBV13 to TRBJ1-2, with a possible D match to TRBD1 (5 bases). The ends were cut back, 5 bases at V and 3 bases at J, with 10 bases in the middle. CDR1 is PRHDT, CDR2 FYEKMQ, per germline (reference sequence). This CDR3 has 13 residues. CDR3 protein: CASSRGGDYGYTF. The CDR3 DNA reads TGTGCCAGCAGCCGAGGAGGGGACTATGGCTACACCTTC.

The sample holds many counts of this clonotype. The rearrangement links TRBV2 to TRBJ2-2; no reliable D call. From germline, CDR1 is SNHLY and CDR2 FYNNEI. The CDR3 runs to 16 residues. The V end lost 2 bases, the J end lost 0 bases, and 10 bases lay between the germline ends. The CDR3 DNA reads TGTGCCAGCAGTGAACGAACAAGCCCGAACACCGGGGAGCTGTTTTTT. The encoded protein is CASSERTSPNTGELFF.

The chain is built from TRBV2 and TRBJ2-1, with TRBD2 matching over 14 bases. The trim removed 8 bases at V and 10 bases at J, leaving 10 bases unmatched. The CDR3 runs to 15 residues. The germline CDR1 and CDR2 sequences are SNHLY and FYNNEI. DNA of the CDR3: TGTGCCAGCTACGGGACTAGCGGGAGAAGGAGGGAGCAGTTCTTC. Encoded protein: CASYGTSGRRREQFF.

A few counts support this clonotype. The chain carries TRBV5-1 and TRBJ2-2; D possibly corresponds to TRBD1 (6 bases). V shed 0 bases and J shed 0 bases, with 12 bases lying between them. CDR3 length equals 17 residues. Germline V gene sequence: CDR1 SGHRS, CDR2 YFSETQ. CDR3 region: CASSLVWQGSNTGELFF. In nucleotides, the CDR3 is TGCGCCAGCAGCTTGGTCTGGCAGGGGTCGAACACCGGGGAGCTGTTTTTT.

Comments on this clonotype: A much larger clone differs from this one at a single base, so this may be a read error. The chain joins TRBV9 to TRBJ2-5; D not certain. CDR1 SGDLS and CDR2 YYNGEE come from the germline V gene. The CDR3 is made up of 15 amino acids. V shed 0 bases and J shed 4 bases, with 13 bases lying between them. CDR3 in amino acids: CASSVGIASLETQYF. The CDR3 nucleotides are TGTGCCAGCAGCGTAGGAATAGCTTCCCTAGAGACCCAGTACTTC.

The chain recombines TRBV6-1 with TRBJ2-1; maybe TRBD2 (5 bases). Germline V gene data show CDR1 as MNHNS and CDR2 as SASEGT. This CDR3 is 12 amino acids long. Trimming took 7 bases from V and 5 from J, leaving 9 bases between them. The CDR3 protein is CASIGNDNEQFF. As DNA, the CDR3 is TGTGCCAGCATCGGGAATGACAATGAGCAGTTCTTC.

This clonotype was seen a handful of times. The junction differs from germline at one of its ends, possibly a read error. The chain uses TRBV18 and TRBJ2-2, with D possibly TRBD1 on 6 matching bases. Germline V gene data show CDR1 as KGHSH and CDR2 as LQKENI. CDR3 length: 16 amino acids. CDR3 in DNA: TGTGCCAGCCCACCCTTCTCAGGGGCGAACACCGGGGAGCTGTTTTTT. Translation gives CASPPFSGANTGELFF.

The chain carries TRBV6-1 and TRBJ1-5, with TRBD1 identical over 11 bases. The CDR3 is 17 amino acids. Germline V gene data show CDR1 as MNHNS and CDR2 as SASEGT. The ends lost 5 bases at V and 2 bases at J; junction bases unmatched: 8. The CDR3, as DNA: TGTGCCAGCAGTTCCGGGACAGGGGGAAAGGGCAATCAGCCCCAGCATTTT. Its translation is CASSSGTGGKGNQPQHF.

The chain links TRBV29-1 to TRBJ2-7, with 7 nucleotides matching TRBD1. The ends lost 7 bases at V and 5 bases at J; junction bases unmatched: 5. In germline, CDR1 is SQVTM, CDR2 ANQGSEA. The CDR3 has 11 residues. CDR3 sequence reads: CSGSRGNEQYF. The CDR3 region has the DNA TGCAGCGGGAGCAGGGGGAACGAGCAGTACTTC.

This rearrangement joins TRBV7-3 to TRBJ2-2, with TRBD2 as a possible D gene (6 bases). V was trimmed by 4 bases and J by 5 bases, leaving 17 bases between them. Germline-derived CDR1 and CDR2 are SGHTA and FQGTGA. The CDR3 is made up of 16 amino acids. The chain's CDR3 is CASSSPGAPGTGELFF. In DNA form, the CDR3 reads TGTGCCAGCAGCTCCCCGGGAGCGCCGGGGACCGGGGAGCTGTTTTTT.

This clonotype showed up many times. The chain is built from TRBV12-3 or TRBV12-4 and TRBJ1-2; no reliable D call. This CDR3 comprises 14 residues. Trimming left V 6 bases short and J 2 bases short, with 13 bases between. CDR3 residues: CASRPGQTNYGYTF. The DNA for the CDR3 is TGTGCCAGCAGACCTGGGCAGACCAACTATGGCTACACCTTC.

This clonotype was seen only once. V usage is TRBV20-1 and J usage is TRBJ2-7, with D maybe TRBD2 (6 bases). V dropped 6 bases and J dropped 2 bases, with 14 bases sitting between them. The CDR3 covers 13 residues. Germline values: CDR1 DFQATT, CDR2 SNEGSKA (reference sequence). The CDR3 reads CSATPRLAYEQYF. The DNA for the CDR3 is TGCAGTGCCACGCCGAGACTAGCCTACGAGCAGTACTTC.

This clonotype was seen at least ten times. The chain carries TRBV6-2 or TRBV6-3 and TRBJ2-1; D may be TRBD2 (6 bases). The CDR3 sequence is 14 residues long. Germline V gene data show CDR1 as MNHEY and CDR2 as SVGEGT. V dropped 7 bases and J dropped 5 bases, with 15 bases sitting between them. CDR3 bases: TGTGCCAGCAAGCCCCGCGGCGGGAACAATGAGCAGTTCTTC. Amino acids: CASKPRGGNNEQFF.

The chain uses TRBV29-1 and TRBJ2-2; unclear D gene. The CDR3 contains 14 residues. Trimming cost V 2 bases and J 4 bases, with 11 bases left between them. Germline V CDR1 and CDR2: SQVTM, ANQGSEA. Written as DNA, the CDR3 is TGCAGCGTTGAAACGCTTTCAGGCACCGGGGAGCTGTTTTTT. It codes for CSVETLSGTGELFF.

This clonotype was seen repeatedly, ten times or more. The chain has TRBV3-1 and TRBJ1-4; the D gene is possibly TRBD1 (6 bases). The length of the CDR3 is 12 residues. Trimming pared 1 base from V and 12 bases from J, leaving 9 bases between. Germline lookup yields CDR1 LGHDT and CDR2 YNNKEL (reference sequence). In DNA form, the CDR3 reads TGTGCCAGCAGCCAAGGTCGGACAGAACTGTTTTTT. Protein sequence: CASSQGRTELFF.

CDR3 protein: CASSFRVASGREASYNEQFF. The CDR3 coding sequence is TGTGCCAGCAGTTTTAGGGTGGCTAGCGGGAGGGAGGCCTCCTACAATGAGCAGTTCTTC. The chain links TRBV12-3 or TRBV12-4 to TRBJ2-1, with TRBD2 identical over 12 bases. Trimming at V came to 3 bases and at J to 0 bases, leaving 12 bases not matched to a gene. The CDR3 contains 20 residues.

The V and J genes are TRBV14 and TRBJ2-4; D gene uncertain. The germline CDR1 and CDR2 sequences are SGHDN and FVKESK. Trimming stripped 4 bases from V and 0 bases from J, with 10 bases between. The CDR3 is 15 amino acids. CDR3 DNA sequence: TGTGCCAGCAGCCCAAAGGGCCTAGCCAAAAACATTCAGTACTTC. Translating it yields CASSPKGLAKNIQYF. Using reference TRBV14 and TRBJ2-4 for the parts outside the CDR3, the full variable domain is EAGVTQFPSHSVIEKGQTVTLRCDPISGHDNLYWYRRVMGKEIKFLLHFVKESKQDESGMPNNRFLAERTGGTYSTLKVQPAELEDSGVYFCASSPKGLAKNIQYFGAGTRLSVL.

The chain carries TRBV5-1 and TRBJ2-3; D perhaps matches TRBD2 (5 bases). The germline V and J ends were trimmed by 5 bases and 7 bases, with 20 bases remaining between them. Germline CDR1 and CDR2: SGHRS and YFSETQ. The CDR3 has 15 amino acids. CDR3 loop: CASSRVGTHGNTQYF. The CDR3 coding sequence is TGCGCCAGCAGTCGGGTGGGCACCCACGGGAATACGCAGTATTTT.

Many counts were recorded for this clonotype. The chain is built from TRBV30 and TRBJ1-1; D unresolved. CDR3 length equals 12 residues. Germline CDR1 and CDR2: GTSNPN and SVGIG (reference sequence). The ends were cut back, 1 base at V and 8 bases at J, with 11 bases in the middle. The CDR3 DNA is TGTGCCTGGAGTGCGTACGTGGGAGAAGCTTTCTTT. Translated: CAWSAYVGEAFF.

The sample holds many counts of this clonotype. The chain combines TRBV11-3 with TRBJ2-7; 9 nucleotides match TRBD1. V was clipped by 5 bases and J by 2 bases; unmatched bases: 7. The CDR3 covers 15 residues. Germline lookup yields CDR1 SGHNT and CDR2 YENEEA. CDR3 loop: CASSPQGASTYEQYF. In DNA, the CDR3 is TGTGCCAGCAGCCCACAGGGGGCAAGTACCTACGAGCAGTACTTC.

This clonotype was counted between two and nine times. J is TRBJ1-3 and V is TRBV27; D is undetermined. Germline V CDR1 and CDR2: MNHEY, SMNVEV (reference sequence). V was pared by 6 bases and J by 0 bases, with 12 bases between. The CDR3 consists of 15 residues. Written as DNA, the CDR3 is TGTGCCAGCAGCCCTGCCCTAACCTCTGGAAACACCATATATTTT. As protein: CASSPALTSGNTIYF.